The present T cell receptor (beta chain) was sequenced within a study of cytomegalovirus exposure and HLA in healthy donors. Study-wide points: Per published reports, the classifier diagnosed cytomegalovirus status with high specificity and sensitivity. Later, an analysis found that TCR clusters from the first cohort tended to co-occur in the roughly 110 validation repertoires. In vitro work confirmed that a few CMV-associated chains recognize CMV antigens.

For this clone: What it binds is unknown.

Germline V CDR1 and CDR2: ENHRY, SYGVKD. V was trimmed by 0 bases and J by 5 bases, leaving 11 bases between them. This CDR3 comprises 14 residues. The table came from immunoSEQ multiplex PCR; TCRdb's copy has only in-frame clones and leaves some out. This table has about 220,000 clones, around nine tenths appearing once. The TCR was taken from a man younger than 35 in good health and CMV-seronegative. V usage is TRBV10-3 and J usage is TRBJ2-7, with a tentative D call TRBD1 (6 bases). The specimen sequenced was PBMCs. The CDR3: CAISESNRDHEQYF. DNA for the CDR3: TGTGCCATCAGTGAGTCTAACAGGGACCACGAGCAGTACTTC.